Below are 5 T cell receptor beta chains sequenced from a single sample in a study of blood T cell repertoires in COVID-19. Data came from immunoSEQ multiplex PCR; TCRdb stores just in-frame clones and leaves some out. The data show some 360,000 clones, with approximately 89% seen just once and approximately 4.1% held by the top ten. Material: peripheral blood. All receptors derive from a woman between 55 and 75 years old with COVID-19, enrolled during active disease.

The chain uses TRBV10-3 and TRBJ2-1; TRBD1 is a possible D gene (6 bases). V was cut by 3 bases and J by 8 bases, with 11 bases left in between. Germline lookup yields CDR1 ENHRY and CDR2 SYGVKD. This CDR3 contains 13 residues. This CDR3 is CAISEVRGYEQFF. CDR3 DNA sequence: TGTGCCATCAGTGAAGTTAGGGGGTATGAGCAGTTCTTC.

The V gene is TRBV5-5, the J gene TRBJ2-1; maybe TRBD2 (5 bases). Between the trimmed V and J ends, which lost 2 bases and 7 bases, there was a span of 16 bases. Looked up from germline, CDR1 is SGHKS and CDR2 is YYEKEE (reference sequence). This CDR3 has 15 amino acids. CDR3 protein: CASSFGTSRWNEQFF. The CDR3 DNA sequence: TGTGCCAGCAGCTTCGGTACTAGTCGTTGGAATGAGCAGTTCTTC.

In this sample, this clone turned up a few times. This CDR3 is CASSPPGQKHGYTF. CDR3 nucleotide sequence: TGCGCCAGCAGCCCCCCGGGACAGAAGCATGGCTACACCTTC. This sequence joins TRBV4-1 and TRBJ1-2; TRBD1 matches 7 bases. Trimming took 4 bases from V and 6 from J; bases not matched to a gene: 8. Germline V gene sequence: CDR1 MGHRA, CDR2 YSYEKL. The CDR3 runs to 14 residues.

The chain joins TRBV7-9 to TRBJ1-1; D is unresolved. The CDR3 loop spans 18 amino acids. The germline V gene has CDR1 SEHNR and CDR2 FQNEAQ (reference sequence). V dropped 1 base and J dropped 5 bases, with 23 bases sitting between them. CDR3 protein: CASSLDLFRQVYDTEAFF. As DNA, the CDR3 is TGTGCCAGCAGCTTAGATCTTTTCCGCCAGGTCTATGATACTGAAGCTTTCTTT.

CDR3 DNA sequence: TGTGCTTGGGGACAGGGAAGAACCGGGGAGCTGTTTTTT. It translates to CAWGQGRTGELFF. The V and J genes are TRBV5-4 and TRBJ2-2; 9 positions match TRBD1. Germline V gives CDR1 SGHNT, CDR2 YYREEE (reference sequence). This CDR3 contains 13 residues.